Listed below are T cell receptor beta chains from one sample, sequenced in a study of T cell clonotyping in hematopoietic cell transplantation. Sequenced by immunoSEQ multiplex PCR; TCRdb stores in-frame clones only, minus some. The sample has 25,000 to 30,000 clones, roughly 84% seen once. Sequences were derived from peripheral blood mononuclear cells, sampled before stem cell transplant. The receptors were sampled from a man aged 35 to 55 with acute myeloid leukemia. Some clones in this sample may be carry-over from other donors' samples. Both conserved end residues are part of each CDR3. The order of the fields is V gene, D gene, J gene, clone size, CDR3 protein, CDR3 DNA. D genes are given only for firm matches. The size field is filled for only some rows; it gives once, few, many or a size class.

>TRBV6-1|-|TRBJ1-1|few
CASSSWASLNTEAFF
TGTGCCAGCAGCTCTTGGGCATCATTGAACACTGAAGCTTTCTTT
>TRBV9|-|TRBJ1-3|once
CASSVVGAGNSGNTIYF
TGTGCCAGCAGCGTAGTGGGGGCCGGCAACTCTGGAAACACCATATATTTT
>TRBV7-9|-|TRBJ2-3|-
CASSLIDTQYF
TGTGCCAGCAGCTTGATCGATACGCAGTATTTT
>TRBV4-2|TRBD2|TRBJ2-5|once
CASSQGKAGGKETQYF
TGTGCCAGCAGCCAGGGAAAAGCGGGGGGGAAAGAGACCCAGTACTTC
>TRBV7-9|-|TRBJ2-7|once
CASSLGVPYEQYF
TGTGCCAGCAGCTTAGGTGTTCCCTACGAGCAGTACTTC
>TRBV2|TRBD1|TRBJ1-1|-
CASRHDPGQPIKAFF
TGTGCCAGCAGACACGACCCGGGACAGCCAATTAAAGCTTTCTTT
>TRBV6-5|-|TRBJ2-7|-
CASSYSPRQVYEQYF
TGTGCCAGCAGTTACTCACCCCGACAGGTCTACGAGCAGTACTTC
>TRBV5-1|TRBD1|TRBJ1-6|-
CASSYSTGSSLNSPLHF
TGCGCCAGCAGTTATTCGACAGGGAGCTCTCTTAATTCACCCCTCCACTTT
>TRBV2|TRBD2|TRBJ2-4|-
CASSSGRALNIQYF
TGTGCCAGCAGTAGCGGGAGGGCCTTAAACATTCAGTACTTC
>TRBV6-5|-|TRBJ1-2|-
CASSYLVGQNTF
TGTGCCAGCAGTTACCTGGTTGGACAAAACACCTTC
>TRBV9|-|TRBJ1-2|-
CASSSGVARSDYGYTF
TGTGCCAGCAGCTCCGGGGTAGCAAGGTCGGACTATGGCTACACCTTC
>TRBV5-6|-|TRBJ1-2|-
CASSPTENYGYTF
TGTGCCAGCAGCCCAACGGAAAACTATGGCTACACCTTC
>TRBV28|-|TRBJ2-4|few
CASSLGGTLILAKNIQYF
TGTGCCAGCAGTTTGGGCGGAACACTCATACTAGCCAAAAACATTCAGTACTTC
>TRBV7-8|TRBD2|TRBJ2-3|-
CASSLASAGVKDTQYF
TGTGCCAGCAGCTTAGCATCAGCGGGGGTCAAAGATACGCAGTATTTT
>TRBV6-1|-|TRBJ2-2|-
CASTPASDTGELFF
TGTGCCAGCACCCCAGCCAGTGACACCGGGGAGCTGTTTTTT
>TRBV28|TRBD1|TRBJ1-5|once
CASRGRQGSGGGNQPQHF
TGTGCCAGCAGGGGGAGACAGGGATCGGGTGGAGGGAATCAGCCCCAGCATTTT
>TRBV6-1|-|TRBJ1-2|-
CASSERPGLRVRSYGYTF
TGTGCCAGCAGTGAGCGACCGGGACTTAGGGTCAGGAGCTATGGCTACACCTTC
>TRBV6-5|-|TRBJ2-7|-
CASSRSEEGYEQYF
TGTGCCAGCAGCCGCTCGGAAGAGGGCTACGAGCAGTACTTC
>TRBV4-3|TRBD1|TRBJ2-3|-
CASSQTGGGADTQYF
TGCGCCAGCAGCCAAACAGGGGGTGGCGCAGATACGCAGTATTTT
>TRBV5-8|TRBD1|TRBJ2-1|-
CASRGQGSYNEQFF
TGTGCCAGCAGAGGACAGGGAAGCTACAATGAGCAGTTCTTC
>TRBV5-5|TRBD2|TRBJ2-7|once
CASSLLLAGGAYEQYF
TGTGCCAGCAGCTTGTTGCTAGCGGGAGGTGCCTACGAGCAGTACTTC
>TRBV5-6|TRBD1|TRBJ2-1|-
CASSRGRGSFDEQFF
TGTGCCAGCAGCCGCGGCAGGGGGTCTTTCGATGAGCAGTTCTTC
>TRBV7-2|-|TRBJ1-1|few
CASSLGRGRNTEAFF
TGTGCCAGCAGCTTAGGCAGGGGACGAAACACTGAAGCTTTCTTT
>TRBV14|-|TRBJ1-6|-
CASSRGRYNSPLHF
TGTGCCAGCAGCCGGGGCCGCTATAATTCACCCCTCCACTTT
>TRBV27|-|TRBJ2-2|-
CASSLEGPKNTGELFF
TGTGCCAGCAGTTTAGAGGGACCCAAGAACACCGGGGAGCTGTTTTTT
>TRBV11-3|TRBD2|TRBJ2-4|-
CASSRIGEGNIQYF
TGTGCCAGCAGCCGGATCGGGGAGGGAAACATTCAGTACTTC
>TRBV7-2|-|TRBJ1-3|-
CASSLSRSGNTIYF
TGTGCCAGCAGCTTAAGTAGGTCGGGAAACACCATATATTTT
>TRBV4-1|-|TRBJ2-2|-
CASSQGPLAQNTGELFF
TGCGCCAGCAGCCAAGGTCCACTAGCACAGAACACCGGGGAGCTGTTTTTT
>TRBV11-2|TRBD1|TRBJ2-3|-
CASSHRTGADTQYF
TGTGCCAGCAGCCACAGGACAGGGGCAGATACGCAGTATTTT
>TRBV25-1|-|TRBJ2-7|-
CASSETRSLGLWGSEQYF
TGTGCCAGCAGTGAAACTAGGAGTTTAGGGCTCTGGGGCTCCGAGCAGTACTTC
>TRBV7-9|-|TRBJ2-2|-
CASSLRPESNTGELFF
TGTGCCAGCAGCTTACGACCCGAAAGTAACACCGGGGAGCTGTTTTTT
>TRBV11-3|-|TRBJ2-1|-
CASSLDSYNEQFF
TGTGCCAGCAGCTTAGACAGCTACAATGAGCAGTTCTTC
>TRBV28|-|TRBJ1-5|-
CASSSRGRAKNQPQHF
TGTGCCAGCAGCTCTCGGGGTAGGGCGAAAAATCAGCCCCAGCATTTT
>TRBV6-5|-|TRBJ1-2|once
CASSYERSAGYTF
TGTGCCAGCAGTTACGAACGGTCAGCTGGCTACACCTTC
>TRBV5-1|-|TRBJ1-5|once
CASSLDGNQPQHF
TGCGCCAGCAGCTTGGACGGAAATCAGCCCCAGCATTTT
>TRBV5-6|-|TRBJ2-6|-
CASSLPDNFAANVLTF
TGTGCCAGCAGCTTGCCGGACAATTTTGCGGCCAACGTCCTGACTTTC
>TRBV6-5|-|TRBJ2-1|-
CASSSGTGRYNEQFF
TGTGCCAGCAGTTCCGGGACTGGGCGATACAATGAGCAGTTCTTC
>TRBV5-8|-|TRBJ1-1|few
CASSLVRAEAFF
TGTGCCAGCAGCTTGGTAAGGGCTGAAGCTTTCTTT
>TRBV10-3|TRBD1|TRBJ1-1|-
CAIGTGDTEAFF
TGTGCCATCGGGACAGGGGACACTGAAGCTTTCTTT
>TRBV4-3|-|TRBJ2-1|-
CASSQGLGTVGDEQFF
TGCGCCAGCAGCCAAGGCCTAGGAACGGTGGGGGATGAGCAGTTCTTC
>TRBV7-2|TRBD2|TRBJ2-3|once
CASSRSGGATSDTQYF
TGTGCCAGCAGTCGAAGCGGGGGGGCCACCTCAGATACGCAGTATTTT
>TRBV11-3|TRBD2|TRBJ2-7|-
CASSLDSTSGRAMREQYF
TGTGCCAGCAGCTTAGATTCGACTAGCGGGAGGGCGATGCGAGAGCAGTACTTC
>TRBV13|-|TRBJ1-1|once
CASSLGQGSEAFF
TGTGCCAGCAGCTTAGGACAGGGCTCTGAAGCTTTCTTT
>TRBV5-1|TRBD2|TRBJ2-3|once
CASSLGTSGGDTQYF
TGCGCCAGCAGCTTGGGGACTAGCGGGGGGGATACGCAGTATTTT